This T cell receptor beta chain originates from a study of beta chain features in type 1 diabetes. General study results and limits: PCR might pick shorter templates more often, in the same way for patients and controls.

Investigators reverse transcribed all isolated RNA, so they sequenced expressed TCRB transcripts. Only in-frame clones appear in the TCRdb table, and some are missing; sequencing was by immunoSEQ multiplex PCR. This sample yields some 270,000 clones, of which roughly 8% are seen a single time; roughly 1% belongs to the top ten. This clone has just a few counts. Its antigen is not known. Material: central memory CD4+ T cells from blood. This receptor was obtained from a woman aged 18-29 years in good health.

The CDR3 DNA reads as TGTGCCAGCAGGTCCGGACAGGGAGGACGTGGCTACACCTTC. Its protein product is CASRSGQGGRGYTF. The chain is built from TRBV28 and TRBJ1-2, with 8 bases fitting TRBD1. Germline CDR1 reads MDHEN; CDR2 reads SYDVKM. The CDR3 loop spans 14 amino acids. With V trimmed by 6 bases and J by 7 bases, 10 bases remained unmatched.